This T cell receptor beta chain was documented in a study of T cell responses to AZD1222 COVID-19 vaccine. Background on the study: Some second doses came at about 4 weeks and others at about 12 weeks; these were pooled. General study results and limits: Nearly half of spike-specific TCRs reportedly go after variant regions that carry no mutations. White British ancestry dominated among donors, who included more females, and clonal diversity was possibly underestimated. Two AZD1222 doses significantly raised spike-specific TCR breadth and depth over controls.

The repertoire was sequenced with immunoSEQ multiplex PCR; TCRdb's copy has only in-frame clones and lacks some. The repertoire holds 95,000 to 150,000 clones, with about nine tenths as singletons. Comment on this clone: Its target is unknown.

Sequences were derived from peripheral blood, sampled on day 0 of AZD1222 vaccination. This clonotype was sampled from an adult in good health.

The CDR3 DNA reads TGTGCCAGCAGTGACAGGACCCCGGGGGTTGCTGGGGCCAACGTCCTGACTTTC. As protein: CASSDRTPGVAGANVLTF. This chain links TRBV6-1 with TRBJ2-6; tentatively, D is TRBD2 (6 bases). The CDR3 runs to 18 residues. Germline CDR1 and CDR2: MNHNS and SASEGT. Trimming shortened V by 3 bases and J by 2 bases, and 17 bases separated the two germline ends.